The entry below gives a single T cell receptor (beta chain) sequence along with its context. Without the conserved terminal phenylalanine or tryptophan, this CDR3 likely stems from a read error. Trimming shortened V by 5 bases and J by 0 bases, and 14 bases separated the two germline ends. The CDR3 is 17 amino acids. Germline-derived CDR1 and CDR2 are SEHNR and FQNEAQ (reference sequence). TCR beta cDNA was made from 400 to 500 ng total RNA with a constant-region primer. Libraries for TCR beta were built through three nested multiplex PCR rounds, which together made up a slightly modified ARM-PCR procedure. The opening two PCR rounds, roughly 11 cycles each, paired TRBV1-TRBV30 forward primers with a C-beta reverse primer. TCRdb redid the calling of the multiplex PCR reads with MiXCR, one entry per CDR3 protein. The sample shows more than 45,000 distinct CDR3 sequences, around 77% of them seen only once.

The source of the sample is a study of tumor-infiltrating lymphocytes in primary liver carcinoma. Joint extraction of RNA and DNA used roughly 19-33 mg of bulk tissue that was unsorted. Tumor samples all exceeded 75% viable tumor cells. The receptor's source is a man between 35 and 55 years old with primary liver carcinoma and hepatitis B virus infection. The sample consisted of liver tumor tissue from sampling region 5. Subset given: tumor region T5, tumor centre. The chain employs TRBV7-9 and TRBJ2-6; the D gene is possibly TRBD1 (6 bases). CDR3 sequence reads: CASSPDRLNSGANVLTL. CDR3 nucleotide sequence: TGTGCCAGCAGCCCCGACAGGTTAAACTCTGGGGCCAACGTCCTGACTCTC.